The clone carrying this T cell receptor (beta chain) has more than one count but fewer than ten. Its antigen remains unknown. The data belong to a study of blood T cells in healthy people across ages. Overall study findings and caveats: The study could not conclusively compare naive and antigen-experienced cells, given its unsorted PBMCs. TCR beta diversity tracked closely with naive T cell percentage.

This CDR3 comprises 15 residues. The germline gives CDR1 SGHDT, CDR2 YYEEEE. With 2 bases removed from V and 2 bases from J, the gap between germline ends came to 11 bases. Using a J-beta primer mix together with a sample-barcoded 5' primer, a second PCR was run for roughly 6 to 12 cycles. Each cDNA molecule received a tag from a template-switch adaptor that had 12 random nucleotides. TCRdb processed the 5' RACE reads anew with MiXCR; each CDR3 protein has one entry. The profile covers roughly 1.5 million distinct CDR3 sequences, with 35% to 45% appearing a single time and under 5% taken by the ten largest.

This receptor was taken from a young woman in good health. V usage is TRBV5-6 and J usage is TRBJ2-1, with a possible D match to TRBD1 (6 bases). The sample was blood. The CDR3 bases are TGTGCCAGCAGCTTTACGCAGGGGACCTACAATGAGCAGTTCTTC. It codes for CASSFTQGTYNEQFF. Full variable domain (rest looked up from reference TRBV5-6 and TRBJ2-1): DAGVTQSPTHLIKTRGQQVTLRCSPKSGHDTVSWYQQALGQGPQFIFQYYEEEERQRGNFPDRFSGHQFPNYSSELNVNALLLGDSALYLCASSFTQGTYNEQFFGPGTRLTVL.